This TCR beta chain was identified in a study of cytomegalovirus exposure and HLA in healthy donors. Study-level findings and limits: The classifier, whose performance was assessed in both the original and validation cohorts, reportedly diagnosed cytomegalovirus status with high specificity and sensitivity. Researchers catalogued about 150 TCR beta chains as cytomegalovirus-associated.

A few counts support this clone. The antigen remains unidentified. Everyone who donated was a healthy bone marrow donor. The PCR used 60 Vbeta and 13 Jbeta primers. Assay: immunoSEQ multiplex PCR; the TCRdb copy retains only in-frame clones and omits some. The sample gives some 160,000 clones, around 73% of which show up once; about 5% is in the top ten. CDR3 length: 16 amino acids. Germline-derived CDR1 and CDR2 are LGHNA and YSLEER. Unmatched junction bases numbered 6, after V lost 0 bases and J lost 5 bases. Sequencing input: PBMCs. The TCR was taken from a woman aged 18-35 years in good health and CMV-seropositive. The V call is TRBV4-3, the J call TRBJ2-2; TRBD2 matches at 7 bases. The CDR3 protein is CASSQDRGGITGELFF. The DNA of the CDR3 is TGCGCCAGCAGCCAAGATCGCGGGGGTATTACCGGGGAGCTGTTTTTT.